This TCR beta chain was sequenced in a study of Graves' ophthalmopathy and Graves' hyperthyroidism (dated by TCRdb to 2016 to 2019). About the full investigation: Peripheral blood was collected at initial diagnosis, before any treatment. The study used signatures of the TCR beta repertoire to tell Graves' ophthalmopathy apart from Graves' hyperthyroidism and to predict which patients would progress to ophthalmopathy. In total, some 140 blood samples were TCR-sequenced: some 43 ophthalmopathy, some 75 hyperthyroidism and about 17 hyperthyroidism-to-ophthalmopathy patients. To explore V-J signatures distinguishing ophthalmopathy from hyperthyroidism, a discovery set of approximately 100 patients (roughly 45 ophthalmopathy, 55 to 60 stable hyperthyroidism) was enrolled. An independent validation cohort comprised some 19 hyperthyroidism patients and over 15 patients who later progressed from hyperthyroidism to ophthalmopathy. In over 5 hyperthyroidism patients, the T-cell repertoire of thyroid tissue was compared with the T-cell repertoire of blood. After sampling, hyperthyroidism patients received methimazole starting at 30 mg daily, and ophthalmopathy patients received high-dose intravenous methylprednisolone. For training and testing, the 100 or so patients in the discovery cohort were randomly divided in a 7:3 ratio. Results the study describes overall, beyond this receptor: No statistical method was used to predetermine the sample size, and group allocation was not hidden from the investigators. The 13-signature model separated ophthalmopathy from stable hyperthyroidism with 87.88% sensitivity and about 81% specificity in cross-validation, and 80%/75% in the test set. Most of the expanded thyroid clonotypes with a frequency above 0.001 were also detected in blood, and it was suggested that the thyroid immune response may be reflected by blood repertoires. In validation, the model predicted ophthalmopathy progression with more than 70% sensitivity and 72.22% specificity; some 13 predicted patients were CT-confirmed with GO in a median of approximately 6.2 months.

In its sample, this clonotype was seen many times. Which antigen it targets is not known. No quality values exist for individual bases; no much larger clone is one base distant. For repertoire sequencing, the TCR beta CDR3 regions were amplified from RNA transcripts. HTBI primers and the Qiagen OneStep RT-PCR kit were used in a first-round RT-PCR, which was followed by a second-round multiplex PCR, size selection and purification. Libraries were sequenced paired-end with 100 bp reads on an Illumina HiSeq2000. The study's processing was this. SOAPnuke was used for read processing, and reads with adapters, uncalled bases, a mean Phred below 15, or no exact constant-primer or identifier match were discarded. COPE v1.2.5 was used to merge the high-quality paired reads. Clonotypes were defined as unique nucleotide sequences and were aligned to IMGT TRB V, D and J references using MiTCR v1.1. Only V-J combinations with frequency above 0.0001 were analysed, covering over 98% of repertoires. For each V-J combination, a TCR clonal expansion and chaos score was defined as the ratio of F50 clonal expansion to chaos observed in the TCRdist matrix. Welch's t-statistics and random forest were used to reduce features to 13 V-J combinations, which were fed into a naive Bayes classifier. The Morisita-Horn index was used to measure how similar the thyroid and blood repertoires were. In TCRdb, the public reads were trimmed at Q25 with fastp and aligned with MiXCR, with productive beta chains retained. Rows merge per CDR3 protein into single entries with the most common DNA and genes. Here the V and J calls rest on TCRdb's processing, not on the authors' analysis. In this sample the table shows over 450,000 distinct CDR3 sequences, around an eighth of which occur a single time. The top ten hold 9.8% of the sample.

Patients with ophthalmopathy had moderately to severely active disease, with a Clinical Activity Score of 3 or more, a NOSPECS grade of 4 or more, and a disease duration of less than 3 months. Anyone with other autoimmune diseases, uncontrolled infections, pregnancy or lactation was excluded from the study. Clinical symptoms, serum thyroxine, TRAb, thyroid ultrasound and orbital computed tomography were used for diagnosis. PBMCs were isolated from approximately 10 ml of fresh peripheral blood by Ficoll-Paque density gradient centrifugation. Trizol reagent was used to extract the total RNA, and its quality was then checked on an Agilent 2100 Bioanalyzer. The receptor was isolated from a woman under 40 with Graves' ophthalmopathy. Donor details come from another sample of the same person, matched by shared clones. Sequenced: blood.

The CDR3 here reads CSADRGETQYF. Here is the DNA: TGCAGCGCTGACAGGGGAGAGACCCAGTACTTC. In this chain, TRBV29-1 is recombined with TRBJ2-5; TRBD1 agrees with 8 junctional bases. CDR1 SQVTM and CDR2 ANQGSEA were looked up in the germline V gene. From its cysteine to its phenylalanine, the CDR3 spans 11 amino acids. Of the read, only the CDR3 DNA is kept; its 33 bases are in frame from base 1. From V the trimming removes 7 bases and from J it removes 4 bases, while the gene matches leave 2 bases of the junction unaccounted for.